Sequencing of this TCR beta chain was carried out in a study of OX40 agonist ivuxolimab in advanced cancers. V was clipped by 6 bases and J by 2 bases; unmatched bases: 4. CDR1 WNHNN and CDR2 SYGVQD come from the germline V gene (reference sequence). CDR3 size: 13 residues. Method: immunoSEQ multiplex PCR; TCRdb's copy keeps in-frame clones and lacks some. In the table there are around 50,000 clones, 75% to 80% of which are singletons. This clone was found a few times. The sequences come from CD4+ or CD8+ T cells sorted from blood, collected in a trial of the OX40 agonist ivuxolimab. The V call is TRBV10-1, the J call TRBJ2-7; 7 bases fit TRBD2. The TCR comes from an adult with an advanced solid tumor such as melanoma, head and neck, liver or kidney cancer. The CDR3 DNA sequence: TGCGCCAGCAGCGTCGGGGGGACCTACGAGCAGTACTTC. It translates to CASSVGGTYEQYF.